These T cell receptor beta chains were read from a single sample in a study of blood T cell repertoires in COVID-19. Some clones are missing from TCRdb's copy, which holds only in-frame ones; the method was immunoSEQ multiplex PCR. The repertoire holds nearly 350,000 clones, with around nine tenths as singletons. The specimen was peripheral blood. These receptors were taken from a woman in her 70s with COVID-19, enrolled during active disease. Both conserved end residues are part of each CDR3. D genes are given only for firm matches. The size field is filled for only some rows; it gives once, few, many or a size class.

V	size	D	J	DNA	CDR3
TRBV28	few	-	TRBJ1-2	TGTGCCAGCAGTCCAACTATTGGGGAGGGGACTGGCTACACCTTC	CASSPTIGEGTGYTF
TRBV9	few	-	TRBJ1-2	TGTGCCAGCAGCGTAGATGAGGCCTTGGGCTATGGCTACACCTTC	CASSVDEALGYGYTF
TRBV7-8	-	TRBD1	TRBJ2-5	TGTGCCAGCAGCACGGGACAGGGAAACCCACAGACCCAGTACTTC	CASSTGQGNPQTQYF
TRBV7-9	-	-	TRBJ2-5	TGTGCCAGCAGCACACAGGGCGGGGAGACCCAGTACTTC	CASSTQGGETQYF
TRBV5-1	-	TRBD1	TRBJ2-5	TGCGCCAGCAGCTTCCCCCGGGACAGTGGGGAGACCCAGTACTTC	CASSFPRDSGETQYF
TRBV5-1	-	TRBD1	TRBJ1-2	TGCGCCAGCAGCCGGGACAGTAACTATGGCTACACCTTC	CASSRDSNYGYTF
TRBV3-1/TRBV3-2	few	TRBD1	TRBJ1-2	TGTGCCAGCAGCGACCGGGACAGGGACCTTGGCTACACCTTC	CASSDRDRDLGYTF
TRBV3-1/TRBV3-2	-	-	TRBJ2-7	TGTGCCAGCAGCCAAGATCGTGAGGGCCTCGAGCAGTACTTC	CASSQDREGLEQYF
TRBV5-1	-	-	TRBJ1-5	TGCGCCAGCAGTCTGGACAGAAATCAGCCCCAGCATTTT	CASSLDRNQPQHF
TRBV5-1	-	-	TRBJ1-1	TGCGCCAGCCACCCTCCCTTAACAGGGAACACTGAAGCTTTCTTT	CASHPPLTGNTEAFF
TRBV10-3	-	-	TRBJ1-2	TGTGCCATCAGTGTCGGGGTAGGGTATGGCTACACCTTC	CAISVGVGYGYTF
TRBV15	-	-	TRBJ1-1	TGTGCCACCAGCAGATCAGGACTAAACACTGAAGCTTTCTTT	CATSRSGLNTEAFF
TRBV5-8	-	-	TRBJ2-7	TGTGCCAGCAGCTTGGGGACTTCCCTCTCCTACGAGCAGTACTTC	CASSLGTSLSYEQYF
TRBV10-3	few	-	TRBJ2-1	TGTGCCATCAGTGAGTGGAGGGATGAGCAGTTCTTC	CAISEWRDEQFF
TRBV19	-	-	TRBJ2-1	TGTGCCAGTAGGCAGGGTAGCACCAATGAGCAGTTCTTC	CASRQGSTNEQFF
TRBV18	-	-	TRBJ1-1	TGTGCCAGCTCCTCTCTCCTCCAGGACACTGAAGCTTTCTTT	CASSSLLQDTEAFF